Presented here are 5 T cell receptor beta chains from one specimen sequenced in a study of blood T cells in healthy people across ages. Alongside a J-beta primer mix, a sample-barcoded 5' primer served in a second PCR lasting roughly 6 to 11 cycles. Each CDR3 protein is one row after TCRdb ran MiXCR on the 5' RACE reads. This sample has roughly 800,000 distinct CDR3 sequences, with about 62% found just once. Sequenced material: blood. The receptor source for this set is a man younger than 45 in good health.

This chain joins TRBV19 and TRBJ2-3; D perhaps matches TRBD1 (6 bases). With 4 bases removed from V and 11 bases from J, the gap between germline ends came to 10 bases. The CDR3 consists of 11 residues. CDR1 and CDR2 (germline): LNHDA, SQIVND (reference sequence). CDR3 sequence reads: CASSTGALQYF. DNA for the CDR3: TGTGCCAGTAGTACAGGGGCGCTGCAGTATTTT.

The chain is built from TRBV20-1 and TRBJ2-5; the match to TRBD2 covers 10 bases. The J call is doubtful: the DNA matches TRBJ2-7 better. Per the germline V gene, CDR1 is DFQATT and CDR2 is SNEGSKA (reference sequence). CDR3 length equals 16 residues. The CDR3 reads CSARTFSGGALNEQYF. As DNA, the CDR3 is TGCAGTGCTAGAACTTTCAGCGGGGGGGCCTTAAACGAGCAGTACTTC.

The chain couples TRBV29-1 to TRBJ2-1; TRBD2 agrees at 12 bases. The CDR3 extends over 17 amino acids. Germline V gene sequence: CDR1 SQVTM, CDR2 ANQGSEA. The chain's CDR3 is CSAGGASGRESYNEQFF. DNA of the CDR3: TGCAGTGCGGGAGGTGCTAGCGGGAGGGAATCCTACAATGAGCAGTTCTTC.

The chain has TRBV12-3 or TRBV12-4 and TRBJ2-7; 8 bases agree with TRBD1. Unmatched junction bases numbered 21, after V lost 5 bases and J lost 6 bases. The CDR3 is 18 amino acids. CDR3 amino acids: CASSPTGVLFILPSEQYF. The CDR3 nucleotides read TGTGCCAGCAGTCCGACAGGGGTCCTTTTTATTCTTCCCTCCGAGCAGTACTTC.

The chain employs TRBV4-2 and TRBJ2-5, with 11 bases fitting TRBD2. This CDR3 comprises 17 residues. Germline assignment: CDR1 LGHNA and CDR2 YNFKEQ. The junction had 6 bases not matched to a gene; V was cut back by 1 base and J by 2 bases. CDR3 sequence (DNA): TGTGCCAGCAGCCAAGTCAAGACTAGCGGGGTGCAAGAGACCCAGTACTTC. It specifies CASSQVKTSGVQETQYF.